Presented here are 16 T cell receptor beta chains from one specimen sequenced in a study of T cells expressing NK-cell markers. TCRdb reprocessed the 5' RACE reads; each CDR3 protein has one entry and no DNA is given. The sample is made up of about 170,000 distinct CDR3 sequences, and the top ten hold 20% of it. Sequences were obtained from blood T cells: a sorted CD56 or NKG2C T cell subset, CD4+ or CD8+ T cells, or bulk PBMC T cells (not recorded which). Every receptor here comes from a man between 18 and 69 years old in good health.

The chain joins TRBV7-9 to TRBJ2-1; TCRdb gives TRBD1 as the D gene, but with no DNA this cannot be confirmed. The CDR3 consists of 16 residues. CDR1 SEHNR and CDR2 FQNEAQ come from the germline V gene (reference sequence). The CDR3 region is CASTFSVGKGYNEQFF.

This chain joins TRBV27 and TRBJ2-1; TCRdb proposes TRBD1, but this gene call is untestable without DNA. CDR1 and CDR2 from the germline V gene are MNHEY and SMNVEV (reference sequence). CDR3 length: 16 residues. The CDR3: CASSLSGVGGGNEQFF.

This sequence joins TRBV7-9 and TRBJ2-3; TCRdb names TRBD2, which stays unverified in the absence of DNA. The CDR3 covers 16 residues. The germline gives CDR1 SEHNR, CDR2 FQNEAQ (reference sequence). CDR3 region: CASSLFGRENTDTQYF.

The CDR3 protein is CASSLYGGGEQYF. The V and J genes are TRBV27 and TRBJ2-7; lacking DNA, the TRBD2 call made by TCRdb goes unchecked. Germline loops: CDR1 MNHEY, CDR2 SMNVEV (reference sequence). The CDR3 covers 13 residues.

This chain uses TRBV7-9 with TRBJ2-5; TCRdb calls TRBD1, which cannot be checked without DNA. Germline V gives CDR1 SEHNR, CDR2 FQNEAQ (reference sequence). This CDR3 is built from 11 residues. CDR3 amino acids: CASQPGETQYF.

The chain links TRBV20-1 to TRBJ2-6. This CDR3 has 15 amino acids. CDR1 and CDR2 from the germline V gene are DFQATT and SNEGSKA (reference sequence). The CDR3 loop is CSASYGVSGANVLTF.

V is TRBV4-1 and J is TRBJ2-7; the TCRdb D gene call, TRBD1, has no DNA to confirm it. CDR1 and CDR2 (germline): MGHRA, YSYEKL. The CDR3 totals 14 residues. The CDR3 protein is CASSQGTGRYEQYF.

Here the CDR3 reads CASSRQGPGNTIYF. The V gene is TRBV4-2, the J gene TRBJ1-3; TCRdb outputs TRBD1, but without DNA this stays unchecked. CDR3 length: 14 amino acids. CDR1 LGHNA and CDR2 YNFKEQ come from the germline V gene.

The CDR3 spells CASSSSLRGYEQYF. The rearrangement joins TRBV13 to TRBJ2-7; TCRdb indicates TRBD1, and absent DNA this call remains unverified. The germline CDR1 and CDR2 sequences are PRHDT and FYEKMQ (reference sequence). The CDR3 sequence is 14 residues long.

J is TRBJ2-7 and V is TRBV27; TCRdb returns TRBD1, unconfirmable since there is no DNA. The CDR3 extends over 15 amino acids. Germline V lookup: CDR1 MNHEY, CDR2 SMNVEV (reference sequence). The chain's CDR3 is CASSLIMDRLLEQYF.

V is TRBV20-1 and J is TRBJ2-2; TCRdb selects TRBD1, and the lack of DNA leaves this call unchecked. The CDR3 has 15 amino acids. Germline V CDR1 and CDR2: DFQATT, SNEGSKA (reference sequence). CDR3 in amino acids: CSARARDSYTGELFF.

The chain uses TRBV13 and TRBJ2-7. Germline CDR1 is PRHDT and CDR2 is FYEKMQ (reference sequence). The CDR3 runs 14 residues. CDR3 sequence: CASSLGLTLGEQYF.

This sequence joins TRBV13 and TRBJ1-6. The CDR3 has 16 amino acids. Germline CDR1 is PRHDT and CDR2 is FYEKMQ (reference sequence). CDR3 in amino acids: CASSLGGFDYNSPLHF.

V is TRBV2 and J is TRBJ2-2; with no DNA, the TCRdb D assignment of TRBD1 cannot be verified. CDR1 is SNHLY and CDR2 is FYNNEI in the germline V gene. CDR3 length: 16 residues. CDR3 sequence reads: CASSDGDRDINGELFF.

The genes are TRBV9 and TRBJ2-5. There are 11 residues in the CDR3. In germline, CDR1 is SGDLS, CDR2 YYNGEE. The CDR3 region is CASSAQETQYF.

The rearrangement uses TRBV5-6 and TRBJ1-1; there is no DNA to check the TCRdb D call of TRBD1. The germline gives CDR1 SGHDT, CDR2 YYEEEE. The CDR3 extends over 12 amino acids. CDR3: CASSGGVTEAFF.